This T cell receptor beta chain was sequenced during a study of siplizumab effects on memory and regulatory T cells. To note about this clone: Its antigen is currently unknown.

Method: immunoSEQ multiplex PCR; TCRdb's copy keeps in-frame clones and lacks some. The sample records roughly 26,000 clones, around 80% being singletons. The study's findings and limits: Naive T cells appeared more diverse than memory cells and seemed to be major alloresponse contributors.

The TCR was taken from a human donor in good health. The sequencing input was memory CD4+ T cells sorted from blood.

The DNA for the CDR3 is TGTGCCATCAGTGTCTCAGAAGCTAGCTACGAGCAGTACTTC. Encoded protein: CAISVSEASYEQYF. This chain uses TRBV10-3 with TRBJ2-7, with no clear D. CDR3 length: 14 amino acids. Germline V gene sequence: CDR1 ENHRY, CDR2 SYGVKD. The V and J ends lost 4 bases and 3 bases respectively, with 13 bases between them.